Sequencing of this TCR beta chain was carried out in a study of read filtering for tumor transcriptome and immune sequencing. The overall study: DNase treatment preceded whole-transcriptome library preparation. Overall study findings and caveats: The sorted CD138-negative fraction was a mixed bone marrow immune population, not purified T cells. Without single-read clonotypes, shared clonotype proportions correlated more between IR-seq and RNA-seq. About 81.9% of IR-seq clonotypes had one read, totaling roughly 3.5% of reads; RNA-seq: approximately 73% and 42%.

Germline CDR1 SGHRS, CDR2 YFSETQ. The V gene end was trimmed by 0 bases and the J gene end by 7 bases; junction bases not matched to a gene: 4. CDR3 length equals 13 residues. From approximately 430 ng of RNA, a library with molecular barcoded alpha/delta and beta/gamma adaptors was made. TCRdb itself ran the reads through MiXCR, one entry per CDR3 protein. This repertoire shows fewer than 100,000 distinct CDR3 sequences, 9% to 15% found once; its top ten account for about 15%. As to this clonotype: Its antigen remains unknown.

Source material: a population of CD138-negative cells sorted from bone marrow. This TCR came from a donor older than 35 with multiple myeloma. The chain joins TRBV5-1 to TRBJ2-7; 7 nucleotides align to TRBD1. CDR3 nucleotide sequence: TGCGCCAGCAGCTTGGGACAGGGCGAGGAGCAGTACTTC. Translated: CASSLGQGEEQYF.